The 21 T cell receptor beta chains reported below all come from one sample, sequenced in a study of T cells in Graves' hyperthyroidism and ophthalmopathy. Amplified regions were TCR beta CDR3 sequences from RNA transcripts. RT-PCR in the first round (using the HTBI primer set) targeted the TCR CDR3. TCRdb re-called the multiplex PCR reads with MiXCR, one entry per CDR3 protein. Seen here are 400,000 to 600,000 distinct CDR3 sequences, more than 15% observed once, and the top ten hold around 32%. Sequenced material: blood. These receptors all come from a woman younger than 45 with Graves' ophthalmopathy.

Note on this clonotype: A read error is possible here, since a much larger clone lies one base away. This rearrangement joins TRBV5-1 to TRBJ1-1; D ambiguous. There are 15 residues in the CDR3. Trimming left V 4 bases short and J 3 bases short, with 16 bases between. The V gene's germline CDR1 is SGHRS and CDR2 YFSETQ. The CDR3 nucleotides read TGCGCCAGCAGCACTGAACTGGCGACGGACACTGAAGCTTTCTTT. Translating it yields CASSTELATDTEAFF. Using reference TRBV5-1 and TRBJ1-1 for the parts outside the CDR3, the full variable domain is KAGVTQTPRYLIKTRGQQVTLSCSPISGHRSVSWYQQTPGQGLQFLFEYFSETQRNKGNFPGRFSGRQFSNSRSEMNVSTLELGDSALYLCASSTELATDTEAFFGQGTRLTVV.

This clonotype was counted ten times or more. The chain couples TRBV9 to TRBJ2-1; unclear D gene. CDR1 is SGDLS and CDR2 is YYNGEE in the germline V gene. V was clipped by 2 bases and J by 3 bases, with 6 bases between them. This CDR3 contains 13 residues. The CDR3 nucleotides read TGTGCCAGCAGCGTTGAGGACTACAATGAGCAGTTCTTC. This translates into CASSVEDYNEQFF. Supplemented by reference TRBV9 and TRBJ2-1, the full variable domain reads DSGVTQTPKHLITATGQRVTLRCSPRSGDLSVYWYQQSLDQGLQFLIQYYNGEERAKGNILERFSAQQFPDLHSELNLSSLELGDSALYFCASSVEDYNEQFFGPGTRLTVL.

The chain combines TRBV7-6 with TRBJ1-5; D unclear. The CDR3 spans 13 residues. Germline CDR1 is SGHVS and CDR2 is FNYEAQ. V shed 1 base and J shed 4 bases, with 5 bases lying between them. The CDR3 spells CASSLELNQPQHF. In DNA, the CDR3 is TGTGCCAGCAGCTTAGAGCTGAATCAGCCCCAGCATTTT.

CDR3 in DNA: TGTGCCACCCAAATCAAGGGAACGATCTACGAGCAGTACTTC. This gives the protein CATQIKGTIYEQYF. The chain couples TRBV28 to TRBJ2-7; D remains unclear. V lost 10 bases and J 3 bases, leaving 19 bases between the germline ends. The V gene's germline CDR1 is MDHEN and CDR2 SYDVKM. The CDR3 covers 14 residues. The whole variable domain, filled in from reference TRBV28 and TRBJ2-7, reads DVKVTQSSRYLVKRTGEKVFLECVQDMDHENMFWYRQDPGLGLRLIYFSYDVKMKEKGDIPEGYSVSREKKERFSLILESASTNQTSMYLCATQIKGTIYEQYFGPGTRLTVT.

This clonotype showed up many times. This chain connects TRBV20-1 to TRBJ1-6, with D hard to call. This CDR3 region has 14 residues. Trimming took off 3 bases at V and 7 bases at J, with 13 bases between the two ends. Germline-derived CDR1 and CDR2 are DFQATT and SNEGSKA (reference sequence). The CDR3 nucleotides read TGCAGTGCTAGGCCTCCGGGAGCCAATTCACCCCTCCACTTT. Its protein is CSARPPGANSPLHF.

This clonotype has a count of ten or more. This chain links TRBV20-1 with TRBJ1-5; D call uncertain. The germline V gene encodes CDR1 DFQATT and CDR2 SNEGSKA (reference sequence). The ends were cut back, 2 bases at V and 4 bases at J, with 12 bases in the middle. The CDR3 has 14 residues. The CDR3 reads CSARSPSLNQPQHF. Here the CDR3 DNA reads TGCAGTGCTAGATCACCTAGTTTGAATCAGCCCCAGCATTTT.

The sample holds a few counts of this clonotype. This sequence joins TRBV4-2 and TRBJ2-5; D is unresolved. Deletions cut 0 bases from V and 3 bases from J, with 11 bases between. CDR3 length: 15 residues. The V gene's germline CDR1 is LGHNA and CDR2 YNFKEQ. The CDR3 is CASSQETDLKETQYF. The CDR3 nucleotides are TGTGCCAGCAGCCAAGAGACGGACCTTAAAGAGACCCAGTACTTC.

This clonotype appeared a single time. CDR3 amino acids: CASSQSPSGSNEQFF. CDR3 DNA sequence: TGTGCCAGCAGCCAAAGCCCTAGCGGGAGTAATGAGCAGTTCTTC. V usage is TRBV3-1 and J usage is TRBJ2-1, with TRBD2 matching over 10 bases. V shed 2 bases, J shed 7 bases, and the junction held 5 bases outside the gene matches. The CDR3 loop spans 15 amino acids. In germline, CDR1 is LGHDT, CDR2 YNNKEL (reference sequence).

This clonotype was seen only a few times. The V gene is TRBV4-3, the J gene TRBJ2-2; unclear D gene. Trimming left V 1 base short and J 5 bases short, with 11 bases between. CDR1 and CDR2 from the germline V gene are LGHNA and YSLEER. The CDR3 is 15 amino acids. This CDR3 is CASSQGPIRTGELFF. The CDR3 bases are TGCGCCAGCAGCCAAGGTCCTATCCGAACCGGGGAGCTGTTTTTT.

This chain uses TRBV7-2 with TRBJ2-7, with D possibly TRBD2 on 6 matching bases. Trimming took off 4 bases at V and 5 bases at J, with 15 bases between the two ends. The CDR3 is 14 amino acids. From germline, CDR1 is SGHTA and CDR2 FQGNSA. In nucleotides, the CDR3 is TGTGCCAGCAGCTCCCGGAGGGGTAACGACGAGCAGTACTTC. It is translated as CASSSRRGNDEQYF.

In its sample, this clonotype was seen a few times. The chain is built from TRBV4-3 and TRBJ2-7; possibly TRBD1 for D (6 bases). The germline CDR1 and CDR2 sequences are LGHNA and YSLEER. The CDR3 spans 15 residues. The ends were cut back, 2 bases at V and 1 base at J, with 12 bases in the middle. In DNA form, the CDR3 reads TGCGCCAGCAGCCAAACATCGACAGGATCCTACGAGCAGTACTTC. As protein: CASSQTSTGSYEQYF.

There are many counts of this clonotype. This chain uses TRBV20-1 with TRBJ2-7; 9 nucleotides line up with TRBD2. V dropped 3 bases and J dropped 3; count of bases not matched to a gene: 9. The CDR3 has 15 amino acids. Germline CDR1 and CDR2: DFQATT and SNEGSKA (reference sequence). The CDR3 reads CSARVRGLAFYEQYF. The CDR3 region has the DNA TGCAGTGCTAGGGTCCGGGGACTAGCTTTCTACGAGCAGTACTTC.

This clonotype was counted a few times. The V gene is TRBV25-1, the J gene TRBJ2-7; possibly TRBD1 for D (9 bases). V was shortened by 5 bases and J by 2 bases, with 28 bases between the two germline ends. This CDR3 has 19 amino acids. Germline-derived CDR1 and CDR2 are MGHDK and SYGVNS. In DNA form, the CDR3 reads TGTGCCAGCAGTCCCCGGGGGGGACAGGGAGACCGTCGGGCCTACGAGCAGTACTTC. Translation: CASSPRGGQGDRRAYEQYF.

The chain carries TRBV27 and TRBJ2-7; TRBD2 aligns across 8 bases. Trimming removed 3 bases from V and 5 bases from J; junction bases left unmatched: 9. There are 15 residues in the CDR3. CDR1 is MNHEY, CDR2 SMNVEV, per germline (reference sequence). CDR3 loop: CASSFIAGLGHEQYF. CDR3 DNA: TGTGCCAGCAGTTTCATTGCGGGACTAGGCCACGAGCAGTACTTC.

This rearrangement joins TRBV27 to TRBJ2-1; the match to TRBD1 covers 8 bases. CDR1 and CDR2 from the germline V gene are MNHEY and SMNVEV (reference sequence). Trimming removed 4 bases from V and 7 bases from J; junction bases left unmatched: 6. The CDR3 totals 14 residues. In nucleotides, the CDR3 is TGTGCCAGCAGTTATGGACAGGGTCGGAATGAGCAGTTCTTC. It translates to CASSYGQGRNEQFF.

The chain uses TRBV2 and TRBJ2-7; D is uncertain. CDR3 size: 11 residues. The V gene's germline CDR1 is SNHLY and CDR2 FYNNEI. Trimming removed 8 bases from V and 3 bases from J, with 8 bases in between. CDR3 sequence reads: CASRSHYEQYF. CDR3 bases: TGTGCCAGCCGAAGTCACTACGAGCAGTACTTC.

This clonotype appeared a few times. The chain is built from TRBV20-1 and TRBJ2-1, with D uncertain. The CDR3 extends over 17 amino acids. V was clipped by 3 bases and J by 0 bases, with 18 bases between them. Germline loops: CDR1 DFQATT, CDR2 SNEGSKA (reference sequence). The DNA of the CDR3 is TGCAGTGCTAGTAACAGCGAATCCTTCCTCTCCTACAATGAGCAGTTCTTC. Translation: CSASNSESFLSYNEQFF.

The chain uses TRBV20-1 and TRBJ2-7; TRBD2 might be the D (6 bases). Germline-derived CDR1 and CDR2 are DFQATT and SNEGSKA (reference sequence). The CDR3 covers 13 residues. V gave up 6 bases and J gave up 4 bases, with 16 bases separating them. The CDR3 bases are TGCAGTGCGGGCCCCGGGGACTTATACGAGCAGTACTTC. Amino acid sequence: CSAGPGDLYEQYF.

This clonotype was observed many times. V usage is TRBV6-5 and J usage is TRBJ2-1; TRBD1 is a possible D gene (5 bases). V was shortened by 2 bases and J by 7 bases, with 15 bases between the two germline ends. The length of the CDR3 is 15 residues. Germline V CDR1 and CDR2: MNHEY, SVGAGI. The CDR3 is CASSYGVAPGNEQFF. CDR3 nucleotide sequence: TGTGCCAGCAGTTACGGGGTAGCTCCAGGGAATGAGCAGTTCTTC.

This clonotype came up many times. V and J are TRBV29-1 and TRBJ1-1; D is unclear. V gave up 4 bases and J gave up 2 bases, with 8 bases separating them. CDR3 length: 12 residues. Germline V lookup: CDR1 SQVTM, CDR2 ANQGSEA. CDR3 sequence reads: CSVAGGNTEAFF. CDR3 sequence (DNA): TGCAGCGTTGCGGGAGGCAACACTGAAGCTTTCTTT.

This clonotype was seen a handful of times. V is TRBV19 and J is TRBJ2-1, with TRBD2 as a possible D gene (5 bases). The CDR3 is made up of 15 amino acids. CDR1 and CDR2 from the germline V gene are LNHDA and SQIVND (reference sequence). V was shortened by 5 bases and J by 5 bases, with 16 bases between the two germline ends. The CDR3 spells CASSSPALANNEQFF. DNA of the CDR3: TGTGCCAGTAGTTCCCCGGCTCTAGCAAACAATGAGCAGTTCTTC.